This T cell receptor beta chain originates from a study of cytomegalovirus exposure and HLA in healthy donors. In regard to this clone: The antigen is not known.

Study-wide results and limits: For presence/absence analyses, sequencing depth was assumed to be roughly uniform across donors. Specificity of a few CMV-associated chains for CMV antigens was verified in vitro. Sequencing had likely introduced a cluster of highly shared sequence variants as an artifact.

The donors, nominally healthy at sampling, likely had unrecorded immune exposures. Unmatched junction bases numbered 10, after V lost 6 bases and J lost 2 bases. The germline V gene has CDR1 MNHEY and CDR2 SMNVEV (reference sequence). The CDR3 spans 16 residues. With 60 Vbeta and 13 Jbeta primers, the PCR was carried out. Measured with immunoSEQ multiplex PCR; TCRdb has only the in-frame clones, and not every one. The sample lists 100,000 to 150,000 clones; roughly four fifths were seen once. Sequencing used PBMCs. The clonotype was recovered from a middle-aged woman in good health and CMV-seronegative. V gene TRBV27 combines with J gene TRBJ2-7; TRBD2 matches 10 bases. The CDR3 coding sequence is TGTGCCAGCAGGGGGGACCTAGCGGGAGTAACCTACGAGCAGTACTTC. This translates into CASRGDLAGVTYEQYF.